This paragraph covers one T cell receptor beta chain sequence. The antigen it binds to is not known. No qualities accompany the bases; no much larger clone lies one base away. The method behind the library was the immunoSEQ multiplex PCR assay. TCRdb limited this immuneACCESS table to in-frame rearrangements with V and J called. A share of clones is missing; checked studies link under half to unresolved V genes, and the rest is unexplained. The sample table contains more than 300,000 clones; only one count was recorded for approximately 95% of them. The ten largest account for approximately 0.02% of the sample. The CDR3 spans 14 residues, from the cysteine through the phenylalanine. Kept here is only the CDR3 DNA, which spans 42 bases and is read in frame from base 1. CDR1 LNHDA and CDR2 SQIVND were looked up in the germline V gene (reference sequence). The V end loses 3 bases and the J end loses 1 base, and a stretch of 7 bases separates them.

These data belong to a study of shared T cell receptors in the human thymus (TCRdb year 2021). A note on the overall study: The study examined how the human thymus generates shared, self-reactive T-cell receptor alpha chains.

This TCR derives from a human donor. Sequenced: thymocytes. The rearranged chain carries TRBV19 and TRBJ1-5, with the D gene too uncertain to name. At the DNA level, the sequence is TGTGCCAGTAGTATGATGGTAAGCAATCAGCCCCAGCATTTT. Its protein reads: CASSMMVSNQPQHF.